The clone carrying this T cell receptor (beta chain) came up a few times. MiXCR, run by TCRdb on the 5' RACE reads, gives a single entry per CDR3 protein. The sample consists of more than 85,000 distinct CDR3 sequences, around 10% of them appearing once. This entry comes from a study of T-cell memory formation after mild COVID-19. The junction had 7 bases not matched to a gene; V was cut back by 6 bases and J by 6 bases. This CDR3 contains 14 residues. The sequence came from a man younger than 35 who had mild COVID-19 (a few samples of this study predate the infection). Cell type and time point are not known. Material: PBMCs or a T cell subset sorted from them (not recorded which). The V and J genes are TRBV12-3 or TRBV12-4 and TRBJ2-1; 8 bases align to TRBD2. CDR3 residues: CASRVAGFINEQFF. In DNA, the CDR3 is TGTGCCAGCAGGGTAGCGGGGTTCATCAATGAGCAGTTCTTC.